The clone carrying this TCR beta chain has a handful of counts. Its antigen is currently unknown. CDR3 length: 18 amino acids. The V and J ends lost 0 bases and 2 bases respectively, with 20 bases between them. The germline gives CDR1 LGHNA, CDR2 YNFKEQ. The entry originates in a study of T cell responses to AZD1222 COVID-19 vaccine. Across the study: Second doses at about 4 or about 12 weeks were pooled.

The protocol was immunoSEQ multiplex PCR, while the TCRdb copy is restricted to in-frame clones and leaves out a portion. Here the sample spans 100,000 to 150,000 clones, around nine tenths being singletons. Study results and limitations: Donors in the cohort were predominantly white British and more often female, and clonal diversity was possibly underestimated. An increase in Spike-specific TCR breadth and depth was observed after two AZD1222 doses. Unmutated variant regions are reportedly the target of nearly half of TCRs that are spike-specific.

The chain carries TRBV4-2 and TRBJ2-7; D remains ambiguous. This sequence was found in an adult in good health. The sample in question was peripheral blood, obtained on day 0 of AZD1222 vaccination. The CDR3 protein is CASSQEGWELSPTYEQYF. Written as DNA, the CDR3 is TGTGCCAGCAGCCAAGAAGGCTGGGAACTAAGTCCAACCTACGAGCAGTACTTC.